A single T cell receptor (beta chain) is shown here with its context. Libraries were prepared by immunoSEQ multiplex PCR; TCRdb keeps only in-frame clonotypes and omits some of them. The sample lists around 150,000 clones, roughly 90% occurring once. The record originates from a study of T cell responses to AZD1222 COVID-19 vaccine. J gave up 0 bases and V 4 bases, and 4 bases lay outside the gene matches. Germline lookup yields CDR1 MDHEN and CDR2 SYDVKM. The CDR3 is made up of 16 amino acids. Material: peripheral blood, obtained on day 0 of AZD1222 vaccination. V and J are TRBV28 and TRBJ1-3; 9 nucleotides agree with TRBD1. This sequence was found in an adult in good health. CDR3 in DNA: TGTGCCAGCAGTTGGGTGGACAGGGGCTCTGGAAACACCATATATTTT. It encodes CASSWVDRGSGNTIYF.